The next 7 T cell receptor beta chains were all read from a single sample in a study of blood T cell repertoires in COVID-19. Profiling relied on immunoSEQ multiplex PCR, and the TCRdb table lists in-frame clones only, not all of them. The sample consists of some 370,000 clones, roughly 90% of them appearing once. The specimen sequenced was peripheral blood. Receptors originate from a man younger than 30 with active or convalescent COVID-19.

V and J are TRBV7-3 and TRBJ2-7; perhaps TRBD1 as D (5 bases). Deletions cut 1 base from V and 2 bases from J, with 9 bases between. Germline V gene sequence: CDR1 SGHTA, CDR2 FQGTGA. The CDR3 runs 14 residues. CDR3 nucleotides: TGTGCCAGCAGCTTAAAGGGGCCCCCCTACGAGCAGTACTTC. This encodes CASSLKGPPYEQYF.

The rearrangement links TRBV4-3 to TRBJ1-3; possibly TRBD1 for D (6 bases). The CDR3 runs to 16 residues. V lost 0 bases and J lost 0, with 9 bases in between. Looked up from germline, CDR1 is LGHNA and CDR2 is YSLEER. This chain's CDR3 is CASSQDLQGSGNTIYF. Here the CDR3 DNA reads TGCGCCAGCAGCCAAGATCTACAGGGCTCTGGAAACACCATATATTTT.

CDR3 nucleotides: TGTGCCAGCTCATCTCCGGGACAGTACTCCTCCTACGAGCAGTACTTC. Amino acids: CASSSPGQYSSYEQYF. This chain uses TRBV18 with TRBJ2-7; 7 bases align to TRBD1. Losses at the gene ends were 5 bases for V and 0 bases for J; bases not matched to a gene: 10. There are 16 residues in the CDR3. Germline V CDR1 and CDR2: KGHSH, LQKENI. Supplemented by reference TRBV18 and TRBJ2-7, the full variable domain reads NAGVMQNPRHLVRRRGQEARLRCSPMKGHSHVYWYRQLPEEGLKFMVYLQKENIIDESGMPKERFSAEFPKEGPSILRIQQVVRGDSAAYFCASSSPGQYSSYEQYFGPGTRLTVT.

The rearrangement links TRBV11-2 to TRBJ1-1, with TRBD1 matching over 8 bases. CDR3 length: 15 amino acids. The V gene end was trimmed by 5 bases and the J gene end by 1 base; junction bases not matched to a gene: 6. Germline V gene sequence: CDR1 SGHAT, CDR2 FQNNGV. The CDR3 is CASSGGDRRNTEAFF. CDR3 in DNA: TGTGCCAGCAGCGGGGGGGACAGGAGGAACACTGAAGCTTTCTTT.

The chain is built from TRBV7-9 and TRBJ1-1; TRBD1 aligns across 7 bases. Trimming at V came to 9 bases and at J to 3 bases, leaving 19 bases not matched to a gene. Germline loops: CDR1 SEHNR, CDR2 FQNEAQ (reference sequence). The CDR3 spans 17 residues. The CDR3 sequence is CASTPIRGRGDYTEAFF. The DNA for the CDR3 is TGTGCCAGTACCCCCATTCGGGGCAGGGGGGATTACACTGAAGCTTTCTTT.

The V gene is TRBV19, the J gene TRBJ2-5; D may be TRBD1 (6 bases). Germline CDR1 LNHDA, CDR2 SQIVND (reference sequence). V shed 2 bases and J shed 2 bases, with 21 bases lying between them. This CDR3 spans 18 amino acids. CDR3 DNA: TGTGCCAGTAGTATAACCAGGGGTGGATTTCCAAAACAAGAGACCCAGTACTTC. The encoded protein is CASSITRGGFPKQETQYF. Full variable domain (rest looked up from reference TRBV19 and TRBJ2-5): DGGITQSPKYLFRKEGQNVTLSCEQNLNHDAMYWYRQDPGQGLRLIYYSQIVNDFQKGDIAEGYSVSREKKESFPLTVTSAQKNPTAFYLCASSITRGGFPKQETQYFGPGTRLLVL.

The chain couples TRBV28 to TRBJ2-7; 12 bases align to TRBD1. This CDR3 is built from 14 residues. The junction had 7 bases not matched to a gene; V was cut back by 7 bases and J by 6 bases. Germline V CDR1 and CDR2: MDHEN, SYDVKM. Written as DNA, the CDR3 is TGTGCCAGCAAAAGGGACAGGGGGCATGGCGAGCAGTACTTC. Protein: CASKRDRGHGEQYF.